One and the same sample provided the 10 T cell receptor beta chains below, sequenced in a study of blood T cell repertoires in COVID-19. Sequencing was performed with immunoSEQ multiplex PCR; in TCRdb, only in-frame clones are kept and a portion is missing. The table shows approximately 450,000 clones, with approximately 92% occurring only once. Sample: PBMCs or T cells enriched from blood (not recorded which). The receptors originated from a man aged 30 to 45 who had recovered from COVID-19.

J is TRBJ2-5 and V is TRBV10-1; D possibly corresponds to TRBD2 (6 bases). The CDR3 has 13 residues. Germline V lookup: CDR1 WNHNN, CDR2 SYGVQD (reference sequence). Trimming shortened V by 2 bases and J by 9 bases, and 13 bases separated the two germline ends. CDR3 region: CASSEIAPGAQYF. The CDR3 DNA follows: TGCGCCAGCAGTGAGATAGCTCCGGGAGCCCAGTACTTC.

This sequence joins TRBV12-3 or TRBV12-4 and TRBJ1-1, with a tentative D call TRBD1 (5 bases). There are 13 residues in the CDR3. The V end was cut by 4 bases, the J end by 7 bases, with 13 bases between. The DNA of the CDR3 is TGTGCCAGCAGTTCAGGACATCAGTTTGAAGCTTTCTTT. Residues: CASSSGHQFEAFF.

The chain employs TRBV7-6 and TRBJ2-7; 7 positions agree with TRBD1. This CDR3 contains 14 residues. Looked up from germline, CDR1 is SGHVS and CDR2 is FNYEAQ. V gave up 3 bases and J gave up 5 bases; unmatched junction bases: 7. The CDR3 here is CASSLRQGLNEQYF. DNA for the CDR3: TGTGCCAGCAGCTTGCGACAGGGTCTGAACGAGCAGTACTTC.

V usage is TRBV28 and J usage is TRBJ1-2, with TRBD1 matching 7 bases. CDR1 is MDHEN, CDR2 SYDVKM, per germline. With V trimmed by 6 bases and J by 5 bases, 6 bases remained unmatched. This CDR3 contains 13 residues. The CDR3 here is CASSADRVYGYTF. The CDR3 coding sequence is TGTGCCAGCAGCGCCGACAGGGTATATGGCTACACCTTC.

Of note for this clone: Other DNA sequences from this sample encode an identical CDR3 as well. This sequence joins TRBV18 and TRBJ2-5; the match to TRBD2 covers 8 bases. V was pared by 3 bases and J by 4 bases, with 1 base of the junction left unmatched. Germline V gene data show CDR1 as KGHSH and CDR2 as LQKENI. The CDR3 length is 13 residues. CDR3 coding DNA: TGTGCCAGCTCACCCGGGGGGGCAGAGACCCAGTACTTC. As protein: CASSPGGAETQYF.

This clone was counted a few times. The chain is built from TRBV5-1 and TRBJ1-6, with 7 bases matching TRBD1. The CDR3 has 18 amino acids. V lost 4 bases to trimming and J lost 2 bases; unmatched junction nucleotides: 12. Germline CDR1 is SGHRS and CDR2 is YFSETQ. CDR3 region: CASSPYSTGDPYNSPLHF. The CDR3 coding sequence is TGCGCCAGCAGCCCTTACTCCACAGGGGACCCCTATAATTCACCCCTCCACTTT.

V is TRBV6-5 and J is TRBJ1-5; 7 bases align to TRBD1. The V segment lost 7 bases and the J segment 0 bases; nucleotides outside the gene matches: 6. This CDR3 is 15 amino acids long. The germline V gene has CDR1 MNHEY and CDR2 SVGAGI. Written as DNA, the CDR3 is TGTGCCAGCACCGGTACAGGGGATAGCAATCAGCCCCAGCATTTT. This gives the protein CASTGTGDSNQPQHF.

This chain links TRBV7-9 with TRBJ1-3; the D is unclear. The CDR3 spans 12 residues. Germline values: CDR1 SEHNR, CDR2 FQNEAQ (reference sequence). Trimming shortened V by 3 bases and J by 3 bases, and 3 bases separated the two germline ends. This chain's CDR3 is CASSFSGNTIYF. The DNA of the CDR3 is TGTGCCAGCAGCTTCAGTGGAAACACCATATATTTT.

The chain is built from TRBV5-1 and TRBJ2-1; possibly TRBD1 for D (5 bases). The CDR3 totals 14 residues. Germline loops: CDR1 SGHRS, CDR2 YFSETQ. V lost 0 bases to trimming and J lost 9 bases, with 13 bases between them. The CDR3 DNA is TGCGCCAGCAGCTTGGAGGCAGGGATGGCTGAGCAGTTCTTC. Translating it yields CASSLEAGMAEQFF.

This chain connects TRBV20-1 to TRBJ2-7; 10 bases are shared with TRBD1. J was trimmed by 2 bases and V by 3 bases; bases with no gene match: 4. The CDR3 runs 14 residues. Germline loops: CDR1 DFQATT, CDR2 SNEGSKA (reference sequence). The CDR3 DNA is TGCAGTGCTAGTCGGGACAGGGGAACCTACGAGCAGTACTTC. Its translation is CSASRDRGTYEQYF.